This T cell receptor beta chain stems from a study of PD-1 blockade in classical Hodgkin lymphoma. Study findings and constraints: Newly diagnosed patients were reported to exhibit reduced baseline TCR diversity relative to healthy donors. The drivers behind the repertoire differences, possibly disease activity or prior therapy, remain undefined.

Using immunoSEQ multiplex PCR, the repertoire was profiled, and TCRdb retains in-frame clones only, with some absent. The table has about 30,000 clones, 91% seen once. In the case of this clone: Its antigen is currently unknown.

Regarding time point: newly diagnosed, previously untreated cHL patient sample. The study compared against PBMCs from newly diagnosed, untreated classical Hodgkin lymphoma. CDR3 length equals 15 residues. V lost 0 bases to trimming and J lost 1 base, with 8 bases between them. Germline CDR1 and CDR2: SGHTA and FQGNSA. The sequenced material came from peripheral blood mononuclear cells (PBMCs). The chain joins TRBV7-2 to TRBJ2-3; possibly TRBD1 for D (5 bases). The TCR comes from a human donor with classical Hodgkin lymphoma. The CDR3 DNA reads TGTGCCAGCAGCTTAGCAGGGGTGGGCACAGATACGCAGTATTTT. Amino acid sequence: CASSLAGVGTDTQYF.